This T cell receptor beta chain emerged from a study of blood T cells in healthy people across ages. Whole-study findings and limits: Because donor CMV status was unknown, expanded clonotype changes were possibly confounded.

This clonotype was observed a few times. Its antigen remains unidentified. Using a J-beta primer mix together with a sample-barcoded 5' primer, a second PCR was run for roughly 7 to 11 cycles. A single record per CDR3 protein comes from TCRdb applying MiXCR to the 5' RACE reads. The sample has 1.2 million to 1.5 million distinct CDR3 sequences; roughly 40% are singletons. The CDR3 has 16 amino acids. Germline CDR1 MNHNY, CDR2 SVGAGI (reference sequence). Trimming cost V 6 bases and J 0 bases; bases outside gene matches: 6. For every donor, a draw yielded around 10 milliliters of peripheral blood. The material sequenced was blood. The genes are TRBV6-6 and TRBJ2-1; 9 bases agree with TRBD1. This receptor was taken from a woman aged 18-35 years in good health. The CDR3, as DNA: TGTGCCAGCAGCACCGGGACAGGGAGCTCCTACAATGAGCAGTTCTTC. Amino acid sequence: CASSTGTGSSYNEQFF.